These 28 T cell receptor beta chains were all obtained from the same sample, sequenced in a study of a mutant IDH1 vaccine in newly diagnosed glioma. The antigens for these receptors are not known. As to time point: week 35, safety follow-up. In every dose of vaccine, 300 ug of mutant IDH1 20-mer peptide was given alongside topical imiquimod. Only in-frame clones appear in the TCRdb table, and some are missing; sequencing was by immunoSEQ multiplex PCR. The sample lists about 64,000 clones, about 74% seen once, with about 4.9% in the top ten. The specimen was PBMCs, collected from a glioma patient whose treatment included an IDH1 peptide vaccine. The receptor source for this set is a man aged 45-65 years with glioma.

The rearrangement links TRBV10-3 to TRBJ2-7; 12 bases are a match to TRBD1. The trim removed 3 bases at V and 4 bases at J, leaving 13 bases unmatched. The CDR3 is 18 residues long. Germline loops: CDR1 ENHRY, CDR2 SYGVKD. CDR3 in DNA: TGTGCCATCAGTGACTCCGGGACAGGGGGCTTAGTTCGTTACGAGCAGTACTTC. Its protein is CAISDSGTGGLVRYEQYF.

The J gene is TRBJ2-3, the V gene TRBV5-1, with 7 positions matching TRBD1. V dropped 3 bases and J dropped 0; count of bases not matched to a gene: 1. Germline loops: CDR1 SGHRS, CDR2 YFSETQ. The CDR3 loop spans 14 amino acids. CDR3 sequence: CASSWDSSTDTQYF. The CDR3 coding sequence is TGCGCCAGCAGCTGGGACAGTAGCACAGATACGCAGTATTTT.

V and J are TRBV7-8 and TRBJ1-2, with unresolved D. The V end was cut by 5 bases, the J end by 0 bases, with 4 bases between. Germline V gene data show CDR1 as SGHVS and CDR2 as FQNEAQ. The CDR3 spans 12 residues. CDR3 DNA sequence: TGTGCCAGCAGCCTCTCTAACTATGGCTACACCTTC. Amino acid sequence: CASSLSNYGYTF.

V gene TRBV5-1 combines with J gene TRBJ1-6; 7 bases fit TRBD1. V lost 5 bases and J lost 9; bases outside the gene matches: 8. The CDR3 runs 14 residues. Germline lookup yields CDR1 SGHRS and CDR2 YFSETQ. CDR3 bases: TGCGCCAGCAGACCGGGACAGTGGATTTCACCCCTCCACTTT. Its protein is CASRPGQWISPLHF.

This rearrangement joins TRBV25-1 to TRBJ1-2; D is unclear. CDR3 size: 13 residues. The germline V and J ends were trimmed by 6 bases and 2 bases, with 10 bases remaining between them. Germline lookup yields CDR1 MGHDK and CDR2 SYGVNS. The CDR3 region has the DNA TGTGCCAGCAGCGGGTTCCTCAACTATGGCTACACCTTC. Its protein product is CASSGFLNYGYTF.

This chain joins TRBV27 and TRBJ1-1; tentative D call: TRBD1 (6 bases). Trimming stripped 5 bases from V and 5 bases from J, with 15 bases between. This CDR3 is built from 14 residues. CDR1 is MNHEY, CDR2 SMNVEV, per germline (reference sequence). CDR3 region: CASSPYRAETEAFF. CDR3 in DNA: TGTGCCAGCAGTCCGTACAGGGCCGAAACTGAAGCTTTCTTT.

V and J are TRBV30 and TRBJ1-4; D might be TRBD1 (5 bases). CDR3 size: 14 residues. Per the germline V gene, CDR1 is GTSNPN and CDR2 is SVGIG (reference sequence). The V end was cut by 4 bases, the J end by 7 bases, with 16 bases between. The CDR3, as DNA: TGTGCCTGGAATGAGGCAGGGAGCCTTGAAAAACTGTTTTTT. Amino acid sequence: CAWNEAGSLEKLFF.

This clone has more than one count but fewer than ten. V and J are TRBV30 and TRBJ1-5, with unresolved D. The CDR3 spans 13 residues. V was cut by 1 base and J by 5 bases, with 9 bases left in between. In germline, CDR1 is GTSNPN, CDR2 SVGIG (reference sequence). CDR3 coding DNA: TGTGCCTGGAGTGGGGCAGCCCATCAGCCCCAGCATTTT. Translating gives CAWSGAAHQPQHF.

This sequence joins TRBV5-1 and TRBJ2-6; perhaps D is TRBD1 or TRBD2 (5 bases each). The V gene lost 4 bases and the J gene lost 0 bases, with 8 bases spanning the gap. This CDR3 spans 15 amino acids. From germline, CDR1 is SGHRS and CDR2 YFSETQ. Written as DNA, the CDR3 is TGCGCCAGCAGCGGGACGGCCTCTGGGGCCAACGTCCTGACTTTC. Protein product: CASSGTASGANVLTF.

This chain uses TRBV5-6 with TRBJ2-2; TRBD2 agrees at 15 bases. The CDR3 extends over 17 amino acids. Trimming removed 3 bases from V and 4 bases from J; junction bases left unmatched: 4. Germline values: CDR1 SGHDT, CDR2 YYEEEE. The CDR3 here is CASSSGLAGGGTGELFF. CDR3 coding DNA: TGTGCCAGCAGCTCGGGACTAGCGGGGGGTGGCACCGGGGAGCTGTTTTTT.

The sample holds a few counts of this clone. The V call is TRBV7-2, the J call TRBJ2-1; TRBD2 matches at 11 bases. Per germline, CDR1 SGHTA and CDR2 FQGNSA. V dropped 5 bases and J dropped 7; count of bases not matched to a gene: 7. The CDR3 is 15 amino acids. The CDR3 region has the DNA TGTGCCAGCAGCCCACTAGCGGGGGTCTGGAATGAGCAGTTCTTC. Translation gives CASSPLAGVWNEQFF.

V usage is TRBV5-6 and J usage is TRBJ1-3; 7 nucleotides match TRBD1. There are 13 residues in the CDR3. Germline CDR1 is SGHDT and CDR2 is YYEEEE. V dropped 0 bases and J dropped 15; count of bases not matched to a gene: 9. As DNA, the CDR3 is TGTGCCAGCAGCTTGGTTGGACAGGCAAAGGAATATTTT. This gives the protein CASSLVGQAKEYF. The full variable domain, in which reference TRBV5-6 and TRBJ1-3 provide the parts outside the CDR3, is DAGVTQSPTHLIKTRGQQVTLRCSPKSGHDTVSWYQQALGQGPQFIFQYYEEEERQRGNFPDRFSGHQFPNYSSELNVNALLLGDSALYLCASSLVGQAKEYFGEGSWLTVV.

This clone was seen just once. V gene TRBV5-6 combines with J gene TRBJ2-5; tentative D call: TRBD2 (6 bases). V gave up 4 bases and J gave up 1 base, with 11 bases separating them. The CDR3 runs 14 residues. Germline V CDR1 and CDR2: SGHDT, YYEEEE. The CDR3 region has the DNA TGTGCCAGCAGCCGGCCGGGAGTCCAAGAGACCCAGTACTTC. Translation: CASSRPGVQETQYF.

In this sample, this clone turned up once. The DNA of the CDR3 is TGTGCCAGCAGCCTCGGACAGGGGAGCTCCTACGAGCAGTACTTC. Protein product: CASSLGQGSSYEQYF. The chain carries TRBV28 and TRBJ2-7, with TRBD1 identical over 9 bases. The CDR3 spans 15 residues. Trimming removed 6 bases from V and 0 bases from J; junction bases left unmatched: 6. Germline V lookup: CDR1 MDHEN, CDR2 SYDVKM.

The J gene is TRBJ2-3, the V gene TRBV2, with D perhaps matching TRBD2 (6 bases). The V end was cut by 6 bases, the J end by 6 bases, with 16 bases between. This CDR3 region has 14 residues. Germline values: CDR1 SNHLY, CDR2 FYNNEI. CDR3 region: CASRSGRSGDTQYF. CDR3 DNA: TGTGCCAGCAGGTCAGGGAGGTCTGGTGATACGCAGTATTTT.

J is TRBJ1-1 and V is TRBV6-5; 9 bases are a match to TRBD1. Trimming took 2 bases from V and 4 from J; bases not matched to a gene: 5. Germline V CDR1 and CDR2: MNHEY, SVGAGI. The CDR3 runs to 15 residues. The CDR3 DNA reads TGTGCCAGCAGTTACGGGATGGGACAGGGCACTGAAGCTTTCTTT. Its translation: CASSYGMGQGTEAFF.

This clone showed up just a few times. The chain joins TRBV2 to TRBJ1-3, with unresolved D. The CDR3 has 16 residues. Germline CDR1 is SNHLY and CDR2 is FYNNEI. Trimming left V 4 bases short and J 0 bases short, with 13 bases between. The CDR3 nucleotides read TGTGCCAGCAGTGTCGGACTCCGAAGCTCTGGAAACACCATATATTTT. It encodes CASSVGLRSSGNTIYF.

The J gene is TRBJ2-7, the V gene TRBV27; perhaps D is TRBD1 or TRBD2 (5 bases each). In germline, CDR1 is MNHEY, CDR2 SMNVEV (reference sequence). The CDR3 length is 13 residues. V shed 3 bases and J shed 2 bases, with 8 bases lying between them. The CDR3 is CASSFQGAYEQYF. In DNA, the CDR3 is TGTGCCAGCAGTTTCCAGGGAGCCTACGAGCAGTACTTC.

CDR3 loop: CASSVAQGGIGSQYF. CDR3 DNA sequence: TGTGCCAGCAGCGTGGCTCAGGGGGGCATTGGATCCCAGTACTTC. V and J are TRBV9 and TRBJ2-5, with D perhaps TRBD1 (7 bases). The CDR3 length is 15 residues. Per the germline V gene, CDR1 is SGDLS and CDR2 is YYNGEE. The ends were cut back, 2 bases at V and 9 bases at J, with 20 bases in the middle. Looking up the rest from reference TRBV9 and TRBJ2-5 gives the full variable domain: DSGVTQTPKHLITATGQRVTLRCSPRSGDLSVYWYQQSLDQGLQFLIQYYNGEERAKGNILERFSAQQFPDLHSELNLSSLELGDSALYFCASSVAQGGIGSQYFGPGTRLLVL.

This clone was observed once. The chain employs TRBV28 and TRBJ1-4, with D unclear. The CDR3 sequence is 18 residues long. In germline, CDR1 is MDHEN, CDR2 SYDVKM. V lost 3 bases, J lost 2 bases, and 19 bases lay in between. CDR3 amino acids: CASSFPVEAQTTNEKLFF. DNA of the CDR3: TGTGCCAGCAGTTTCCCCGTGGAGGCGCAGACGACTAATGAAAAACTGTTTTTT. Full variable domain (outside the CDR3, taken from reference TRBV28 and TRBJ1-4): DVKVTQSSRYLVKRTGEKVFLECVQDMDHENMFWYRQDPGLGLRLIYFSYDVKMKEKGDIPEGYSVSREKKERFSLILESASTNQTSMYLCASSFPVEAQTTNEKLFFGSGTQLSVL.

The chain recombines TRBV10-3 with TRBJ2-6, with D perhaps matching TRBD1 (5 bases). V lost 7 bases and J lost 0, with 13 bases in between. CDR3 length equals 16 residues. Germline CDR1 reads ENHRY; CDR2 reads SYGVKD. CDR3 region: CAITGDRSSGANVLTF. The DNA of the CDR3 is TGTGCCATCACAGGCGACAGAAGCTCTGGGGCCAACGTCCTGACTTTC.

J is TRBJ2-5 and V is TRBV14; 14 nucleotides align to TRBD2. There are 16 residues in the CDR3. The germline V gene encodes CDR1 SGHDN and CDR2 FVKESK. V was clipped by 0 bases and J by 9 bases; unmatched bases: 6. The CDR3 DNA follows: TGTGCCAGCAGCCAAGAGCGGGGACTAGCGGGGGTGGCCCAGTACTTC. Its translation is CASSQERGLAGVAQYF.

The chain links TRBV9 to TRBJ1-3; D unresolved. The CDR3 totals 15 residues. The ends were cut back, 0 bases at V and 0 bases at J, with 7 bases in the middle. Germline CDR1 and CDR2: SGDLS and YYNGEE. In DNA, the CDR3 is TGTGCCAGCAGCGTAGCTATCGGCTCTGGAAACACCATATATTTT. Translated: CASSVAIGSGNTIYF.

The chain couples TRBV18 to TRBJ2-2; TRBD1 matches at 8 bases. Unmatched junction bases numbered 6, after V lost 6 bases and J lost 6 bases. The CDR3 is 14 amino acids. The germline V gene encodes CDR1 KGHSH and CDR2 LQKENI. CDR3 bases: TGTGCCAGCTCGGACAGGGAGGTTTCCGGGGAGCTGTTTTTT. Translation gives CASSDREVSGELFF.

V is TRBV6-6 and J is TRBJ1-5; the D gene is possibly TRBD1 (5 bases). This CDR3 contains 16 residues. Trimming removed 5 bases from V and 0 bases from J, with 14 bases in between. Looked up from germline, CDR1 is MNHNY and CDR2 is SVGAGI (reference sequence). For the CDR3, the DNA is TGTGCCAGCAGTCCCCGAGCAGGGATTAGCAATCAGCCCCAGCATTTT. The encoded protein is CASSPRAGISNQPQHF.

This clone is medium-sized within its sample. This chain connects TRBV7-9 to TRBJ2-2; D is perhaps TRBD2 (7 bases). V dropped 2 bases and J dropped 7 bases, with 17 bases sitting between them. This CDR3 is 16 amino acids long. Germline CDR1 and CDR2: SEHNR and FQNEAQ (reference sequence). The CDR3 sequence is CASSLKAGAEGGELFF. Here the CDR3 DNA reads TGTGCCAGCAGCTTAAAGGCGGGGGCGGAAGGCGGGGAGCTGTTTTTT.

V gene TRBV30 combines with J gene TRBJ1-2, with D perhaps matching TRBD1 (6 bases). Germline V gene sequence: CDR1 GTSNPN, CDR2 SVGIG (reference sequence). The CDR3 length is 12 residues. V was clipped by 5 bases and J by 4 bases, with 11 bases between them. As DNA, the CDR3 is TGTGCCTGGCCCGGGGGGCCCTATGGCTACACCTTC. It yields the protein CAWPGGPYGYTF. The whole variable domain, remainder taken from reference TRBV30 and TRBJ1-2, is SQTIHQWPATLVQPVGSPLSLECTVEGTSNPNLYWYRQAAGRGLQLLFYSVGIGQISSEVPQNLSASRPQDRQFILSSKKLLLSDSGFYLCAWPGGPYGYTFGSGTRLTVV.

This chain joins TRBV7-6 and TRBJ1-3, with D unclear. Germline V gene data show CDR1 as SGHVS and CDR2 as FNYEAQ. V lost 2 bases and J 0 bases, leaving 8 bases between the germline ends. This CDR3 is built from 15 residues. The CDR3 DNA sequence: TGTGCCAGCAGCTTATCGGCGAGCTCTGGAAACACCATATATTTT. Amino acids: CASSLSASSGNTIYF.